This T cell receptor (beta chain) derives from a study of blood T cell repertoires in COVID-19. Study-wide context: Samples representing acute and convalescent COVID-19 were sourced from the United States, Italy and Spain. PBMCs, B-cell-depleted T cells, or T cells provided the cDNA or gDNA that made up the material.

This clone came up once. V shed 8 bases and J shed 0 bases, with 5 bases lying between them. CDR3 length: 12 amino acids. Germline V lookup: CDR1 LNHDA, CDR2 SQIVND (reference sequence). Clones were sequenced by immunoSEQ multiplex PCR, and TCRdb holds only the in-frame ones, with some missing. This table holds some 70,000 clones, 70% to 90% found once. Sequenced: peripheral blood. The V gene is TRBV19, the J gene TRBJ1-3; D remains unclear. The receptor was derived from a woman in her sixties with acute or convalescent COVID-19. The CDR3 sequence: CASPSSGNTIYF. In nucleotides, the CDR3 is TGTGCCAGTCCCTCCTCTGGAAACACCATATATTTT.